This TCR beta chain was retrieved from a study of T cell responses to AZD1222 COVID-19 vaccine (dated by TCRdb to 2020 to 2022). Notes on the research overall: AZD1222 recipients given second doses at about 4 weeks or at about 12 weeks were pooled, since spike-specific TCR depth and breadth were not found to differ between the two schedules. TCR sequencing covered roughly 230 trial participants: 207 given two doses of AZD1222 and some 25 given two doses of MenACWY control vaccine. Trial participants were enrolled by age into 18-55, 56-69 and 70-plus year subgroups, with 148, 28 and 57 TCR-sequenced participants respectively. The study at large found these results: Conclusions about previously exposed vaccinees were limited because only six AZD1222 recipients were SARS-CoV-2 seropositive at baseline. The 56-69-year group was small, and its depth increase did not reach significance, likely because of low power. Because no day 14 peak-response samples were available, repertoires were characterized only after the peak T cell response. Reportedly, close to half of the unique spike-specific TCRs recognized epitopes lying outside the regions that are mutated in the B.1.351 and B.1.1.7 variants. The whole spike protein was spanned by vaccine-associated CD4 TCRs, and dominant responses were seen in regions 160-218 and 743-854. Most participants were white British and females outnumbered males, and the authors suggested that clonal diversity may have been underestimated. A significant rise in spike-specific TCR breadth and depth was observed after two AZD1222 doses relative to day 0 and relative to MenACWY recipients.

The CDR3 regions of human TCRbeta chains were analyzed by immunosequencing. The authors' pipeline ran thus. Repertoire TCRs were checked for matches against a reference library of SARS-CoV-2-specific TCRs that had been generated using the MIRA antigen-specificity platform. Breadth meant the fraction of unique TCRs that were SARS-CoV-2-associated, whereas depth meant the fraction of total T cells that were SARS-CoV-2-associated. Using the MIRA data, every spike-specific TCR was mapped to the spike region that the TCR reacted to and assigned to either a CD4 or a CD8 class. Log10-transformed breadth and depth values were compared by one-way ANOVA with Sidak's multiple comparisons tests. Held by TCRdb, this immuneACCESS table contains in-frame sequences only and omits some clones. Under half of the omission traces to an unresolved V gene where checked; the cause of the rest is unknown. V and J calls and clone size are those listed in that table; D and trimming were worked out from the DNA. Across this sample there are about 110,000 clones, with around 76% seen only once. 4.5% to 6% of the sample lies in the top ten.

The sample's time point label is to be understood as: baseline before first vaccination. The vaccinee samples were drawn from two UK trials, COV001 and COV002, one of which was a single-blind randomized controlled phase 2/3 trial testing AZD1222 (ChAdOx1 nCoV-19) in healthy adults. For TCRbeta chain sequencing, PBMC samples were collected from trial participants at day 0 and at day 28 after the second dose. As regards this clone: Which antigen it targets is not known. Within one base of it there is no much larger clone, and no base qualities were kept.

The TCR originated in an adult in good health. The sample consisted of peripheral blood, taken on day 0 of AZD1222 vaccination.

The CDR3 protein: CASSRLRGQGNGYTF. The DNA sequence follows: TGCGCCAGCAGCCGACTCAGGGGGCAAGGTAATGGCTACACCTTC. The rearrangement combines TRBV5-1 with TRBJ1-2; TRBD1 aligns with 8 central bases. The germline V gene provides CDR1 SGHRS and CDR2 YFSETQ. Measured from the cysteine to the phenylalanine, the CDR3 is 15 residues long. Here the CDR3 DNA is all that survives: 45 bases in frame from base 1. Trimming removed 4 bases from V and 6 bases from J; the gene matches leave 11 bases unexplained. Supplemented by the reference TRBV5-1 and TRBJ1-2 proteins around the CDR3, the complete variable domain is KAGVTQTPRYLIKTRGQQVTLSCSPISGHRSVSWYQQTPGQGLQFLFEYFSETQRNKGNFPGRFSGRQFSNSRSEMNVSTLELGDSALYLCASSRLRGQGNGYTFGSGTRLTVV.